The table lists the clone carrying this T cell receptor (beta chain) with a count of one. V gave up 2 bases and J gave up 1 base, with 8 bases separating them. This CDR3 region has 15 residues. CDR1 and CDR2 from the germline V gene are KGHSH and LQKENI. This sample was taken from a study of OX40 agonist ivuxolimab in advanced cancers. Profiled with immunoSEQ multiplex PCR; TCRdb holds only in-frame clones, not every one. The repertoire has roughly 34,000 clones, under 80% of them found once; the top ten carry approximately 10%. Patients with autoimmune history or systemic immunosuppression were excluded. The investigators sampled blood at baseline, at cycle 4 day 1, and at cycle 7 day 1.

This clonotype was sampled from an adult with an advanced solid tumor such as melanoma, head and neck, liver or kidney cancer. The sequencing used CD4+ or CD8+ T cells sorted from blood, collected in a trial of the OX40 agonist ivuxolimab. The chain couples TRBV18 to TRBJ2-2; D uncertain. The CDR3 region is CASSPNGLNTGELFF. CDR3 DNA: TGTGCCAGCTCACCAAACGGCCTGAACACCGGGGAGCTGTTTTTT.